These T cell receptor beta chains were read from a single sample in a study of sequential checkpoint blockade in melanoma. Repertoires were generated with immunoSEQ multiplex PCR, while TCRdb's copy carries only in-frame clones and drops some. The sample has about 4,600 clones; 50% to 60% are singletons. The sequences come from CD8+ T cells sorted from blood (inferred from file names), collected from a patient given nivolumab and ipilimumab in sequence. These receptor sequences come from a human donor with melanoma. The CDR3 runs from the conserved cysteine through the conserved F or W. A D gene is named only where the DNA matches it firmly. Size is stated for part of the rows, as once, few or many counts, or as a class when the clone is expanded.

v_gene,abundance,j_gene,d_gene,CDR3aa,CDR3nt
TRBV9,once,TRBJ2-5,TRBD2,CASSRTSGGGETQYF,TGTGCCAGCAGCAGGACTAGCGGAGGTGGGGAGACCCAGTACTTC
TRBV28,-,TRBJ2-1,-,CASSFLSADFKNEQFF,TGTGCCAGCAGTTTCCTGAGTGCTGATTTTAAGAATGAGCAGTTCTTC
TRBV7-9,medium-sized,TRBJ2-7,-,CASSSPQGYEQYF,TGTGCCAGCAGCTCCCCCCAGGGCTACGAGCAGTACTTC
TRBV5-4,-,TRBJ2-7,TRBD1,CASSWPTGGKYEQYF,TGTGCCAGCAGCTGGCCGACAGGGGGCAAATACGAGCAGTACTTC
TRBV5-1,few,TRBJ1-5,-,CASRSGEGNQPQHF,TGCGCCAGCAGATCGGGGGAAGGCAATCAGCCCCAGCATTTT
TRBV5-1,-,TRBJ2-1,TRBD2,CASSFSGLAVWSNEQFF,TGCGCCAGCAGCTTCTCCGGACTAGCGGTTTGGAGTAATGAGCAGTTCTTC
TRBV9,-,TRBJ1-6,-,CASSFGGASSPLHF,TGTGCCAGCAGCTTCGGGGGGGCCTCCTCACCCCTCCACTTT
TRBV7-2,-,TRBJ2-7,TRBD2,CASSLAGPLAGDYEQYF,TGTGCCAGCAGTTTAGCCGGTCCACTAGCGGGGGACTACGAGCAGTACTTC
TRBV19,few,TRBJ2-5,TRBD2,CASSIASGSLKKETQYF,TGTGCCAGTAGTATTGCTAGCGGGAGTCTAAAAAAAGAGACCCAGTACTTC
TRBV30,-,TRBJ1-2,TRBD1,CAWRDRGSSGYTF,TGTGCCTGGAGGGACAGGGGCAGCAGTGGCTACACCTTC
TRBV2,-,TRBJ2-7,TRBD2,CASSFKGPTRRENYEQYF,TGTGCCAGCAGTTTCAAGGGACCTACCAGGCGGGAGAACTACGAGCAGTACTTC
TRBV10-3,-,TRBJ2-7,TRBD1,CAISDPGQGSHEQYF,TGTGCCATCAGTGATCCGGGACAGGGGAGCCACGAGCAGTACTTC
TRBV20-1,few,TRBJ2-7,-,CSAREGYEQYF,TGCAGTGCTAGGGAGGGCTACGAGCAGTACTTC
TRBV10-3,-,TRBJ2-7,TRBD1,CAIRRTGESYEQYF,TGTGCCATCAGGCGGACAGGGGAATCCTACGAGCAGTACTTC
TRBV4-3,few,TRBJ1-4,-,CASSQGGSYGGLNEKLFF,TGCGCCAGCAGCCAAGGAGGCTCTTATGGGGGACTTAATGAAAAACTGTTTTTT
TRBV27,-,TRBJ2-2,TRBD1,CASSPPAGGFETGELFF,TGTGCCAGCAGCCCCCCTGCAGGGGGCTTCGAAACCGGGGAGCTGTTTTTT
TRBV19,medium-sized,TRBJ1-2,TRBD1,CASSPVPTGGYGYTF,TGTGCCAGTAGCCCTGTCCCCACAGGGGGCTATGGCTACACCTTC
TRBV30,-,TRBJ2-7,-,CAWSVGLDYEQYF,TGTGCCTGGAGTGTGGGGCTAGACTACGAGCAGTACTTC
TRBV18,-,TRBJ1-2,-,CASSPPAGENGYTF,TGTGCCAGCTCACCACCTGCAGGGGAGAATGGCTACACCTTC
TRBV5-5,-,TRBJ2-1,-,CASSPDGGLYNEQFF,TGTGCCAGCAGCCCGGACGGGGGGCTTTACAATGAGCAGTTCTTC
TRBV6-5,once,TRBJ1-2,TRBD1,CASSPSRTGSVGYTF,TGTGCCAGCAGCCCGTCGCGGACAGGATCGGTTGGCTACACCTTC
TRBV28,-,TRBJ1-1,-,CASSLSGGAEAFF,TGTGCCAGCAGTTTGTCGGGGGGTGCCGAAGCTTTCTTT
TRBV5-6,few,TRBJ2-3,TRBD2,CASSLSPPWLAVTDTQYF,TGTGCCAGCAGCCTTTCCCCGCCCTGGCTAGCGGTCACAGATACGCAGTATTTT
TRBV5-8,-,TRBJ2-3,-,CASSLDTTSTDTQYF,TGTGCCAGCAGCTTGGACACCACGAGCACAGATACGCAGTATTTT
TRBV10-2,-,TRBJ2-5,TRBD1,CATSQGAETQYF,TGCGCCACCAGTCAGGGGGCAGAGACCCAGTACTTC
TRBV19,medium-sized,TRBJ2-7,TRBD2,CASSGLAGVEQYF,TGTGCCAGTAGTGGTCTAGCGGGAGTCGAGCAGTACTTC
TRBV30,-,TRBJ2-1,TRBD2,CAWGLANNEQFF,TGTGCCTGGGGACTAGCGAACAATGAGCAGTTCTTC
TRBV6-1,-,TRBJ2-7,TRBD1,CASSESPGGTEQYF,TGTGCCAGCAGTGAATCGCCAGGGGGCACCGAGCAGTACTTC
TRBV5-1,large,TRBJ2-7,-,CASSSGTLTYEQYF,TGCGCCAGCAGTTCCGGGACATTAACCTACGAGCAGTACTTC
TRBV7-6,-,TRBJ2-7,-,CASSLGDKGPYEQYF,TGTGCCAGCAGCTTGGGTGACAAGGGGCCCTACGAGCAGTACTTC
TRBV11-2,-,TRBJ2-7,TRBD2,CASSWGGSSYEQYF,TGTGCCAGCAGCTGGGGGGGTAGCTCCTACGAGCAGTACTTC
TRBV27,few,TRBJ2-1,TRBD2,CASSQGLAGGGNEQFF,TGTGCCAGCAGCCAAGGACTAGCGGGAGGAGGCAATGAGCAGTTCTTC
TRBV7-9,-,TRBJ2-1,-,CASSSPWGGQGNEQFF,TGTGCCAGCAGCTCCCCCTGGGGGGGCCAGGGAAATGAGCAGTTCTTC
TRBV7-3,few,TRBJ2-7,TRBD2,CASSLEAGVGYEQYF,TGTGCCAGCAGCTTAGAGGCGGGAGTAGGCTACGAGCAGTACTTC
TRBV27,-,TRBJ2-2,-,CASSPDSNTGELFF,TGTGCCAGCAGTCCCGACTCCAACACCGGGGAGCTGTTTTTT
TRBV19,-,TRBJ2-7,TRBD2,CASSAFAGLAGGSEQYF,TGTGCCAGTAGCGCCTTCGCAGGTTTAGCGGGAGGGAGCGAGCAGTACTTC
TRBV28,few,TRBJ2-1,TRBD2,CASSFSGLEFDYNEQFF,TGTGCCAGCAGTTTTTCGGGACTAGAGTTCGACTACAATGAGCAGTTCTTC
TRBV28,-,TRBJ1-4,-,CASSTRTTGREKLFF,TGTGCCAGCAGTACACGGACAACCGGAAGGGAAAAACTGTTTTTT
TRBV7-9,once,TRBJ2-7,TRBD1,CASSSPGQTYEQYF,TGTGCCAGCAGCTCCCCGGGACAGACCTACGAGCAGTACTTC
TRBV27,-,TRBJ2-1,TRBD2,CASSLEGLAFSYNEQFF,TGTGCCAGCAGTTTAGAGGGACTAGCGTTCTCCTACAATGAGCAGTTCTTC
TRBV28,-,TRBJ2-2,-,CASSYRRTNTGELFF,TGTGCCAGCAGTTACAGGCGCACGAACACCGGGGAGCTGTTTTTT
TRBV27,-,TRBJ2-3,TRBD2,CASSLTSGRWTDTQYF,TGTGCCAGCAGTCTTACTAGCGGGAGATGGACAGATACGCAGTATTTT
TRBV28,-,TRBJ1-5,-,CASSVGQINQPQHF,TGTGCCAGCAGTGTAGGACAGATTAATCAGCCCCAGCATTTT
TRBV18,-,TRBJ2-1,TRBD2,CASSPTSGLFYEQFF,TGTGCCAGCTCACCCACTAGCGGGTTGTTTTATGAGCAGTTCTTC
TRBV28,-,TRBJ2-7,-,CASSPTTEIIYEQYF,TGTGCCAGCAGTCCGACGACAGAAATCATCTACGAGCAGTACTTC
TRBV18,-,TRBJ2-1,-,CASLNPRDDEQFF,TGTGCCAGTTTAAACCCGCGGGACGATGAGCAGTTCTTC
TRBV28,medium-sized,TRBJ1-5,TRBD1,CASRFDRGRLQPQHF,TGTGCCAGCAGGTTCGACAGGGGGCGCCTTCAGCCCCAGCATTTT
TRBV19,few,TRBJ2-7,TRBD2,CASSVGTSGSYEQYF,TGTGCCAGTAGTGTCGGGACTAGCGGGAGTTACGAGCAGTACTTC
TRBV7-8,-,TRBJ1-5,-,CASSLDSLKQPQHF,TGTGCCAGCAGCCTCGACAGTTTAAAGCAGCCCCAGCATTTT
TRBV27,-,TRBJ2-1,-,CASSLQGSYNEQFF,TGTGCCAGCAGTTTACAGGGGTCCTACAATGAGCAGTTCTTC
TRBV6-1,-,TRBJ1-3,-,CASSESVIPNTIYF,TGTGCCAGCAGTGAATCAGTGATCCCGAACACCATATATTTT
TRBV10-1,few,TRBJ2-7,-,CASPGRRNYEQYF,TGCGCCAGCCCTGGGAGGAGGAACTACGAGCAGTACTTC
TRBV7-9,-,TRBJ2-1,TRBD2,CASSLRAGGPENEQFF,TGTGCCAGCAGCTTAAGAGCGGGAGGGCCTGAGAATGAGCAGTTCTTC
TRBV5-6,-,TRBJ2-7,-,CASSLGGAGGYEQYF,TGTGCCAGCAGCCTGGGTGGGGCCGGGGGCTACGAGCAGTACTTC
TRBV15,few,TRBJ2-1,TRBD2,CATSLGGDHYNEQFF,TGTGCCACCAGCCTTGGGGGGGACCACTACAATGAGCAGTTCTTC
TRBV5-1,-,TRBJ2-3,TRBD2,CASSLYETSLTDTQYF,TGCGCCAGCAGCTTGTACGAGACTAGCCTGACAGATACGCAGTATTTT
TRBV29-1,-,TRBJ2-7,TRBD2,CSVLGTSGGSSYEQYF,TGCAGCGTGTTAGGGACTAGCGGGGGCAGCTCCTACGAGCAGTACTTC
TRBV19,medium-sized,TRBJ2-3,TRBD2,CASRAGGVRTDTQYF,TGTGCCAGTAGGGCGGGGGGTGTTCGCACAGATACGCAGTATTTT
TRBV9,-,TRBJ2-1,TRBD2,CASSLSGAGNEQFF,TGTGCCAGCAGCCTTAGCGGGGCTGGCAATGAGCAGTTCTTC
TRBV2,-,TRBJ2-3,TRBD2,CASSETAGVWDTQYF,TGTGCCAGCAGCGAGACAGCGGGAGTTTGGGATACGCAGTATTTT